This entry is about one T cell receptor beta chain. Its antigen is currently not known. Per-base qualities were not stored, and no clone one base away is much larger. Libraries were made using the immunoSEQ multiplex PCR assay. For the multiplex PCR, a mixture combining 60 forward primers for TCR Vbeta segments and 13 reverse primers for TCR Jbeta segments was used. The CDR3 region of rearranged TCR beta genes was amplified from genomic DNA with a multiplex PCR assay. The amplified TCR beta libraries were sequenced on the Illumina HiSeq System as 87-base-pair reads. As for the authors' bioinformatics: Across the 666 repertoires, a later analysis counted about 81 million unique TCR beta chains, around 11 million of which were shared by at least two donors. Raw reads were error-corrected and collapsed into unique sequences by a nearest-neighbor algorithm in which closely related sequences were merged to remove PCR and sequencing errors. CDR3 sequences were aligned to IMGT reference sequences to assign V, D and J gene segments. Each retained sequence needed at least a six-nucleotide match to both a V gene segment and a J gene segment. A rearrangement counted as productive if the CDR3 had no stop codons and remained in frame with V and J, and every other rearrangement counted as non-productive. CDR3 was defined according to IMGT convention as the region running from the second conserved V-encoded cysteine to the conserved J-encoded phenylalanine. The earlier analysis of about 560 of the donors excluded any sequence lacking an unambiguous match to a single V gene segment. In an earlier analysis of a few hundred of the donors, V segments were called functional above 56.7% productive rearrangements and were called segregating when the between-donor standard deviation exceeded 5%. A statistical classification framework was developed to diagnose cytomegalovirus status using the catalog of TCR beta chain sequences. In a later analysis, TCR nucleotide sequences were compared against IMGT/GENE-DB human TR gene sequences so that V and J genes could be assigned. In a later analysis, CDR3 sequences and most-parsimonious VDJ recombination scenarios were assigned using the TCRdist pipeline. A later analysis defined each TCR beta chain by its CDR3 amino acid sequence plus V-gene family, and excluded reads lacking a unique V-gene family. As a way to deal with suspected cross-contamination and a sequencing artifact, a later analysis dropped 450 to 600 nucleotide sequences that were highly shared and had low generation probability. In a later analysis, a clonal expansion index for each public chain was calculated from normalized within-repertoire ranks of inferred template counts. Generation probabilities in a later analysis came from a VDJ recombination model fitted to out-of-frame rearrangements, and those results were checked against IGoR. Hypergeometric tests were used in a later analysis to score TCR-TCR, TCR-HLA and TCR-CMV co-occurrence, with a repertoire-size bias correction applied to the TCR pairs. To estimate false discovery rates, a later analysis permuted the HLA or CMV assignments 20 times. In a later analysis, co-occurring TCRs were grouped with DBSCAN, and TCRdist sequence similarity was added when clustering was performed within HLA-allele-positive subsets. Repertoires with fewer than 30,000 or more than 120,000 public chains were left out of co-occurrence clustering, as were about 5 repertoires with anomalous nucleotide sharing. As stored in TCRdb, this immuneACCESS dataset retains in-frame rearrangements with V and J assigned. A fraction of the clones does not appear; measured against another copy, unresolved V genes explain less than half of the discrepancy, and the remainder lacks a known reason. The DNA was the basis for D and trimming; V, J and clone size are from that table. This sample is represented by about 160,000 clones; 80% to 90% of them were singletons. In total, the top ten clones hold about 2.4% of the sample.

In total, roughly 670 healthy bone marrow donors made up the cohort. All cohort members were sampled while nominally healthy, although unrecorded immune exposures were likely present. The donor tested CMV seronegative and was one of the 352 seronegative cohort members. Each donor provided a peripheral blood sample, and peripheral blood mononuclear cells were used for TCR beta sequencing. Genomic DNA extraction from the blood cell samples was performed with the Qiagen DNeasy Blood Extraction Kit. The data stem from a study of cytomegalovirus exposure and HLA in healthy donors (dated 2017 in TCRdb). For the wider study: In an earlier analysis of 450 to 750 of the donors, approximately 260 Gb of sequence data and 117 million unique TCR beta sequences from about 190 million T cells were reported. Donor age, sex, ethnicity and CMV serostatus were collected together with the repertoire data. Class I and class II HLA loci were covered by the typing at four-digit resolution. Because of strong linkage in the cohort, five DR-DQ haplotypes were treated as single units for association and clustering. Of the approximately 400 genotyped donors, approximately 83% fell in the genetic ancestry cluster associated with self-reported Caucasian donors. The study aimed to test whether signatures of past pathogen exposure could be identified by cataloging public T cell receptors. Among about 410 genotyped donors of the cohort, an average of around 250,000 unique TCR beta nucleotide sequences was sequenced per donor, of which about 19% were non-productive. A later genetic analysis took genome-wide SNP genotypes for about three fifths of the 666 donors and used that subset as a discovery cohort. The T cell repertoires of around 670 subjects were profiled by immunosequencing and related to cytomegalovirus serostatus. Approximately 310 gigabases of sequencing data and around 80 million unique TCR sequences made up an early release that covered several hundred HLA-typed donors. Every repertoire in the discovery cohort had been generated on one and the same sequencing platform. In addition to the first cohort of approximately 670 subjects, a separate validation cohort of 130 or so different subjects was used. High-throughput TCR immunosequencing, statistical association of individual TCRs with disease status, and machine learning were combined to predict cytomegalovirus infection status. The number of typed donors differed by locus: about 629-630 for A, B, C, DRB1 and DQB1; about 520 for DQA1; about 600 for DPA1; and around 470 for DPB1. To decide whether each TCR beta V gene segment behaved as functional or pseudogenic, an earlier analysis of approximately 600 of the donors relied on high-throughput TCR beta sequencing. The later analysis used no new phenotypic data to find candidate immune exposures, relying instead on TCR beta sequences and their occurrence across donors. In a later analysis, previously published TCR beta repertoires from fewer than 750 donors were re-analyzed and high-resolution HLA genotyping was added so that TCR occurrence patterns could be studied. Study-level results and caveats: In a later analysis, most CMV-associated TCR beta chains were found to appear HLA-restricted, with HLA associations seemingly driven largely by CMV exposure. A few of the identified cytomegalovirus-associated TCR beta chains were confirmed in vitro to be specific for cytomegalovirus antigens. Strong co-occurrence of HLA alleles, especially DR and DQ, made assigning TCR associations to individual alleles difficult. Cytomegalovirus status was reported to be diagnosed by the classifier with high specificity and sensitivity in both the original and validation cohorts. A later genetic analysis reported fewer N-insertions in productive TCRs among donors in an Asian-associated ancestry cluster than the approximately 670-donor mean. Around 16 rarely observed V segments, including chromosome 9 orphons, were excluded from the earlier analysis of about 600 of the donors because counts were too low. According to a later analysis, parvovirus B19, influenza, CMV and Epstein-Barr virus appeared linked to several top co-occurrence clusters. Roughly uniform sequencing depth across donors was assumed in presence/absence analyses, although this assumption may not hold. For the cohort, immune exposure information was limited to CMV serostatus. Across donors, most TCR sequences were observed very rarely, whereas some public TCRs were present in many individuals. Compared with equally common non-associated chains, HLA-associated TCR beta chains in a later analysis were more clonally expanded and had lower generation probabilities. In a later analysis, the rate of TCR association differed among HLA loci, with DRB1 alleles having the most associated TCRs and HLA-C alleles having the fewest. Because HLA typing was missing for some donors at each locus, association tests included only the typed subset. The sequencing pipeline was judged likely to have produced a cluster of highly shared sequence variants as a technical artifact. A further reported finding was that TCR beta sequences accurately predicted the HLA-A and HLA-B alleles for most subjects in the first cohort. The cohort was sequenced for TCR beta chains only, and without alpha or paired-chain data the features that could be detected were limited. An association between a missense DCLRE1C variant and V-gene and J-gene trimming of TCR beta chains was found in a later genetic analysis and replicated in an independent cohort. Linkage disequilibrium might explain the correlated functional status among segregating V segments, but an unknown experimental factor could not be ruled out. In an earlier analysis of roughly 500 of the donors, most TCR beta V segments appeared in productive rearrangements about 90% or about 30% of the time, broadly matching IMGT annotations. A total of about 180 TCR beta chains were listed by the study as associated with cytomegalovirus. The authors suggested that the approach could potentially be generalized to other disease states and immunological phenotypes. A later analysis associated about 17,000 TCR beta sequences with specific HLA alleles at a false discovery rate of 0.05.

Sequencing was carried out using PBMCs. The source is a male donor in good health and CMV-seronegative.

Here the CDR3 is given as CASSPGRVYGYTF. The nucleotide sequence is given as TGTGCCAGCAGCCCAGGGAGGGTGTATGGCTACACCTTC. The chain employs TRBV28 and TRBJ1-2, and perhaps TRBD1 as D gene, on 5 matching bases. The CDR3 measures 13 amino acids from cysteine to phenylalanine. Of all the DNA, just the CDR3 is kept, 39 bases in frame from base 1. The CDR1 and CDR2 encoded by the germline V gene are MDHEN and SYDVKM. The V end loses 6 bases and the J end loses 5 bases, and a stretch of 13 bases separates them.